What follows is one TCR beta chain and its context. The assay was immunoSEQ multiplex PCR, and TCRdb's table has in-frame clones only and misses some. Of approximately 51,000 clones in the sample, about four fifths were seen once. This sample stems from a study of control samples from healthy donors and cancer patients. Looked up from germline, CDR1 is SGHNT and CDR2 is YENEEA. The CDR3 loop spans 19 amino acids. V gave up 3 bases and J gave up 2 bases; unmatched junction bases: 11. Source material: blood. This receptor was taken from an older man in good health. The chain couples TRBV11-3 to TRBJ2-6; 9 bases are a match to TRBD1. The CDR3: CASSFLPGTGNPGANVLTF. The CDR3 region has the DNA TGTGCCAGCAGCTTCCTTCCCGGGACAGGGAACCCTGGGGCCAACGTCCTGACTTTC.